The T cell receptor beta chain under discussion was sequenced for a study of PD-1 blockade in classical Hodgkin lymphoma. Clones were sequenced by immunoSEQ multiplex PCR, and TCRdb holds only the in-frame ones, with some missing. The sample consists of nearly 25,000 clones, 70% to 80% of them appearing once. Time point in this sample: cycle 4 day 1 (C4D1), after 5 to 7 weeks of nivolumab. With no exception, relapse followed autologous stem cell transplantation in all patients, and brentuximab vedotin exposure varied. Classification of best responses gave complete response, partial response or progressive disease. The J segment lost 4 bases and the V segment lost 4 bases, leaving 4 bases of the junction unmatched. The CDR3 is made up of 16 amino acids. CDR1 and CDR2 (germline): SNHLY, FYNNEI.

The source of this sequence is a human donor with classical Hodgkin lymphoma. V is TRBV2 and J is TRBJ2-2, with 12 bases lining up with TRBD1. Specimen: peripheral blood mononuclear cells (PBMCs), collected before the fourth cycle of nivolumab. Here the CDR3 reads CASSGGQGASTGELFF. CDR3 nucleotides: TGTGCCAGCAGTGGGGGACAGGGGGCTTCCACCGGGGAGCTGTTTTTT.